Listed below are T cell receptor beta chains from one sample, sequenced in a study of T cells in Graves' hyperthyroidism and ophthalmopathy. MiXCR, run by TCRdb on the multiplex PCR reads, gives a single entry per CDR3 protein. The sample carries some 770,000 distinct CDR3 sequences, about 15% recorded once. Material for sequencing was blood. These receptor sequences come from a man between 18 and 35 years old with Graves' hyperthyroidism. CDR3s include the opening cysteine and the closing phenylalanine or tryptophan. The order of the fields is V gene, clone size, D gene, J gene, CDR3 DNA, CDR3 protein. A D gene is named only where the DNA matches it firmly. Only part of the rows carry a size: once, few, many, or a class if the clone is expanded.

V: TRBV24-1; size: .; D: .; J: TRBJ2-1; DNA: TGTGCCACCAGTGATTCTAATGCCCCCCTTTCGGATGAGCAGTTCTTC; CDR3: CATSDSNAPLSDEQFF
V: TRBV30; size: few; D: TRBD1; J: TRBJ2-7; DNA: TGTGCCTGGAGTGTCCCGGGACAGGGAAATTACGAGCAGTACTTC; CDR3: CAWSVPGQGNYEQYF
V: TRBV2; size: many; D: .; J: TRBJ1-1; DNA: TGTGCCAGCAGATGGTTGGTTGGCGATTCCCTTGGCACTGAAGCTTTCTTT; CDR3: CASRWLVGDSLGTEAFF
V: TRBV20-1; size: many; D: .; J: TRBJ2-1; DNA: TGCAGTGCTCTGTTGACAGCCAGGGATGAGCAGTTCTTC; CDR3: CSALLTARDEQFF
V: TRBV27; size: few; D: TRBD2; J: TRBJ2-1; DNA: TGTGCCAGCCGGGAGCGGGGGGGTAGTAATGAGCAGTTCTTC; CDR3: CASRERGGSNEQFF
V: TRBV15; size: few; D: .; J: TRBJ2-5; DNA: TGTGCCACCAGCCCACAGGCGGGGCAGCAAGAGACCCAGTACTTC; CDR3: CATSPQAGQQETQYF
V: TRBV7-2; size: .; D: .; J: TRBJ2-7; DNA: TGTGCCAGCAGCTCGACAGCTCTGAGCTCCTACGAGCAGTACTTC; CDR3: CASSSTALSSYEQYF
V: TRBV24-1; size: many; D: .; J: TRBJ2-5; DNA: TGTGCCACCAGTGAGTGGGGACCAGAGACCCAGTACTTC; CDR3: CATSEWGPETQYF
V: TRBV15; size: .; D: .; J: TRBJ2-6; DNA: TGTGCCACCAGCAGGGACGGTTGGTCCTCTGGGGCCAACGTCCTGACTTTC; CDR3: CATSRDGWSSGANVLTF
V: TRBV28; size: many; D: .; J: TRBJ2-7; DNA: TGTGCCAGCAGTTTATCTGGAGGCCGTAGCTCCTACGAGCAGTACTTC; CDR3: CASSLSGGRSSYEQYF
V: TRBV6-5; size: many; D: TRBD2; J: TRBJ2-5; DNA: TGTGCCAGCAGTTACATGGAGGGACTAGCGGGAAAAGAGACCCAGTACTTC; CDR3: CASSYMEGLAGKETQYF
V: TRBV28; size: few; D: .; J: TRBJ1-5; DNA: TGTGCCAGCACGACGGCGAGGACCCAGCCCCAGCATTTT; CDR3: CASTTARTQPQHF
V: TRBV18; size: .; D: .; J: TRBJ1-3; DNA: TGTGCCAGCTCACCACTTGGTAGACTTCTGAGAGAATCCTCTGGAAACACCATATATTTT; CDR3: CASSPLGRLLRESSGNTIYF
V: TRBV29-1; size: .; D: .; J: TRBJ2-7; DNA: TGCAGCGTCCTTGAGCCGTCCTCCTACGAGCAGTACTTC; CDR3: CSVLEPSSYEQYF
V: TRBV6-1; size: many; D: .; J: TRBJ1-1; DNA: TGTGCCAGCAGTGAAGGGAACACTGAAGCTTTCTTT; CDR3: CASSEGNTEAFF
V: TRBV28; size: many; D: TRBD1; J: TRBJ2-7; DNA: TGTGCCAGCAGCTCACCACGACAGGGGGGATACGAGCAGTACTTC; CDR3: CASSSPRQGGYEQYF
V: TRBV25-1; size: few; D: .; J: TRBJ2-7; DNA: TGTGCCAGCAGTGAATGGTGGCAGGGGCGATACGAGCAGTACTTC; CDR3: CASSEWWQGRYEQYF
V: TRBV29-1; size: .; D: .; J: TRBJ2-7; DNA: TGCAGCGTTGAGATCGGTTACGGGCCCTACGAGCAGTACTTC; CDR3: CSVEIGYGPYEQYF
V: TRBV28; size: many; D: TRBD1; J: TRBJ1-5; DNA: TGTGCCAGCAGTCCCCGGACAGGGGGCTATCAGCCCCAGCATTTT; CDR3: CASSPRTGGYQPQHF
V: TRBV7-3; size: once; D: .; J: TRBJ2-2; DNA: TGTGCCAGCAGCTTAGTTAGCCCCAACACCGGGGAGCTGTTTTTT; CDR3: CASSLVSPNTGELFF
V: TRBV29-1; size: .; D: TRBD1; J: TRBJ2-5; DNA: TGCAGCGTTGAAAGGGCGGACAGGGGGTTTGCGACCCAGTACTTC; CDR3: CSVERADRGFATQYF
V: TRBV7-9; size: .; D: TRBD1; J: TRBJ2-1; DNA: TGTGCCAGCAAACCGGGACAGGGGCCCCATGAGCAGTTCTTC; CDR3: CASKPGQGPHEQFF
V: TRBV12-3/TRBV12-4; size: many; D: TRBD2; J: TRBJ2-7; DNA: TGTGCCAGCAGCCGCCTCCAAGCGGGAGGTAACGACGAGCAGTACTTC; CDR3: CASSRLQAGGNDEQYF
V: TRBV6-2/TRBV6-3; size: few; D: .; J: TRBJ1-1; DNA: TGTGCCAGCAGTTACGCGACACCCCCTGAAGCTTTCTTT; CDR3: CASSYATPPEAFF
V: TRBV27; size: many; D: TRBD2; J: TRBJ2-7; DNA: TGTGCCAGCAGCCCTCGACTAGCGGGACCCTACGAGCAGTACTTC; CDR3: CASSPRLAGPYEQYF
V: TRBV7-9; size: many; D: .; J: TRBJ1-5; DNA: TGTGCCAGCAGCTTAGCAGCGGCAGGGGCCAATCAGCCCCAGCATTTT; CDR3: CASSLAAAGANQPQHF
V: TRBV2; size: many; D: TRBD1; J: TRBJ2-7; DNA: TGTGCCAGCAGTGAAATTGCGGGACAGGGTTTTGGCGAGCAGTACTTC; CDR3: CASSEIAGQGFGEQYF
V: TRBV3-1; size: many; D: .; J: TRBJ1-1; DNA: TGTGCCAGCAGCCAAGGGGCTCTGTGGGGGTCGGACACTGAAGCTTTCTTT; CDR3: CASSQGALWGSDTEAFF
V: TRBV15; size: few; D: .; J: TRBJ2-1; DNA: TGTGCCACCAGCAGCTTCAGGGACGAGCAGTTCTTC; CDR3: CATSSFRDEQFF
V: TRBV12-3/TRBV12-4; size: many; D: .; J: TRBJ2-7; DNA: TGTGCCAGCAGTTTCAGAGGGTCCTCCTACGAGCAGTACTTC; CDR3: CASSFRGSSYEQYF
V: TRBV5-6; size: few; D: TRBD1; J: TRBJ2-2; DNA: TGTGCCAGCAGCCTGCTCCGGGACAGGCTCACCGGGGAGCTGTTTTTT; CDR3: CASSLLRDRLTGELFF
V: TRBV5-4; size: .; D: .; J: TRBJ2-1; DNA: TGTGCCAGCAGCTTAATGAGGGGGACCGCAGTTGACAATGAGCAGTTCTTC; CDR3: CASSLMRGTAVDNEQFF
V: TRBV28; size: many; D: .; J: TRBJ2-4; DNA: TGTGCCAGCAGTTTATATGGTACAGCCAAAAACATTCAGTACTTC; CDR3: CASSLYGTAKNIQYF
V: TRBV7-7; size: few; D: TRBD2; J: TRBJ2-5; DNA: TGTGCTAGCAGCTTAGCGCCGGGACTAGCGGGACTGGGGGAGACCCAGTACTTC; CDR3: CASSLAPGLAGLGETQYF
V: TRBV29-1; size: .; D: .; J: TRBJ2-3; DNA: TGCAGCGTATCGGACATTTCCACAGATACGCAGTATTTT; CDR3: CSVSDISTDTQYF
V: TRBV10-3; size: few; D: .; J: TRBJ2-7; DNA: TGTGCCATCGGGGAGATCAAGGCTTACGAGCAGTACTTC; CDR3: CAIGEIKAYEQYF
V: TRBV7-9; size: few; D: .; J: TRBJ1-2; DNA: TGTGCCAGCAGCTTTGGGCAGGAAACCTGCACCTTC; CDR3: CASSFGQETCTF
V: TRBV7-6; size: .; D: TRBD2; J: TRBJ2-5; DNA: TGTGCCAGCAGCTTAAGCGGGACGGGGGAGACCCAGTACTTC; CDR3: CASSLSGTGETQYF
V: TRBV7-2; size: many; D: .; J: TRBJ1-5; DNA: TGTGCCAGCAGCCAATTTAAGCAGCCCCAGCATTTT; CDR3: CASSQFKQPQHF
V: TRBV20-1; size: few; D: .; J: TRBJ2-2; DNA: TGCAGTGCCGATAGCGGCAGCACCGGGGAGCTGTTTTTT; CDR3: CSADSGSTGELFF
V: TRBV12-3/TRBV12-4; size: .; D: .; J: TRBJ2-2; DNA: TGTGCCAGCAGCTCGAGACGGGACACCGGGGAGCTGTTTTTT; CDR3: CASSSRRDTGELFF
V: TRBV6-1; size: .; D: TRBD1; J: TRBJ1-1; DNA: TGTGCCAGCACCCAGGGACAGCACACTGAAGCTTTCTTT; CDR3: CASTQGQHTEAFF
V: TRBV9; size: many; D: .; J: TRBJ2-1; DNA: TGTGCCAGCACCGGACTTGACAATGAGCAGTTCTTC; CDR3: CASTGLDNEQFF
V: TRBV20-1; size: .; D: .; J: TRBJ2-7; DNA: TGCAGTGCTAGTGGCAGCTTAAGCTCCTACGAGCAGTACTTC; CDR3: CSASGSLSSYEQYF
V: TRBV20-1; size: .; D: .; J: TRBJ1-2; DNA: TGCAGTGCTGCAGAGAGGGGAGGGGGAGGAAACTATGGCTACACCTTC; CDR3: CSAAERGGGGNYGYTF
V: TRBV7-2; size: .; D: TRBD1; J: TRBJ1-4; DNA: TGTGCCAGCAGCTTATTCGACAGGGCAAATGAAAAACTGTTTTTT; CDR3: CASSLFDRANEKLFF
V: TRBV29-1; size: .; D: .; J: TRBJ2-1; DNA: TGCAGCGTTGAAGAAATCCTTCATGGACTGTACAATGAGCAGTTCTTC; CDR3: CSVEEILHGLYNEQFF
V: TRBV5-1; size: many; D: .; J: TRBJ2-7; DNA: TGCGCCAGCAGCTCCCAGGGCAACGAGCAGTACTTC; CDR3: CASSSQGNEQYF
V: TRBV7-9; size: many; D: .; J: TRBJ2-7; DNA: TGTGCCAGCAGCTTTGCGGGTTCCAAGGACCCCTACGAGCAGTACTTC; CDR3: CASSFAGSKDPYEQYF
V: TRBV28; size: .; D: TRBD1; J: TRBJ2-1; DNA: TGTGCCAGCAGTTTCCCCGACAGGGGGCAGGACAATGAGCAGTTCTTC; CDR3: CASSFPDRGQDNEQFF
V: TRBV3-1; size: many; D: TRBD2; J: TRBJ2-7; DNA: TGTGCCAGCAGCCCCACTAGCGGGAGCTCCGAGCAGTACTTC; CDR3: CASSPTSGSSEQYF
V: TRBV6-1; size: .; D: .; J: TRBJ1-2; DNA: TGTGCCAGCAGTGAAGCTGGGGGGGCGCAGGACTATGGCTACACCTTC; CDR3: CASSEAGGAQDYGYTF
V: TRBV5-1; size: many; D: TRBD2; J: TRBJ2-7; DNA: TGCGCCAGCAGCTTTAGCGGGGATTTTGGCGAGCAGTACTTC; CDR3: CASSFSGDFGEQYF
V: TRBV28; size: many; D: .; J: TRBJ2-1; DNA: TGTGCCAGCAGCTCTGGGTCGTCGAGCTCCTACAATGAGCAGTTCTTC; CDR3: CASSSGSSSSYNEQFF
V: TRBV10-3; size: many; D: TRBD1; J: TRBJ2-2; DNA: TGTGCCATCAGACCCGACAGGGGGCGGGTCGGGGAGCTGTTTTTT; CDR3: CAIRPDRGRVGELFF